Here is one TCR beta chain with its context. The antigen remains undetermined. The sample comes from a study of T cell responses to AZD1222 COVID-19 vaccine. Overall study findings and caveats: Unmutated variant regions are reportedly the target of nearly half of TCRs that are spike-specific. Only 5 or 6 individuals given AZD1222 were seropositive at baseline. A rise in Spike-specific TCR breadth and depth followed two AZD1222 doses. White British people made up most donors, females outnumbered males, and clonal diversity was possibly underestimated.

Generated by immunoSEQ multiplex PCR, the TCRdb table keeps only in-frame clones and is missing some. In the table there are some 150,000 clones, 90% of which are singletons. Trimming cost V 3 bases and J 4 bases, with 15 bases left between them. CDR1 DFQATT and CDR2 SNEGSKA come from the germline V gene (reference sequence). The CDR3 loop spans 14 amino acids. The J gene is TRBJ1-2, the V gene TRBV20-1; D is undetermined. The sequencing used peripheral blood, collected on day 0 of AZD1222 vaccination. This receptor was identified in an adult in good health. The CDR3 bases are TGCAGTGCTAGTTACGCCCAAGTCGGCTATGGCTACACCTTC. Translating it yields CSASYAQVGYGYTF.